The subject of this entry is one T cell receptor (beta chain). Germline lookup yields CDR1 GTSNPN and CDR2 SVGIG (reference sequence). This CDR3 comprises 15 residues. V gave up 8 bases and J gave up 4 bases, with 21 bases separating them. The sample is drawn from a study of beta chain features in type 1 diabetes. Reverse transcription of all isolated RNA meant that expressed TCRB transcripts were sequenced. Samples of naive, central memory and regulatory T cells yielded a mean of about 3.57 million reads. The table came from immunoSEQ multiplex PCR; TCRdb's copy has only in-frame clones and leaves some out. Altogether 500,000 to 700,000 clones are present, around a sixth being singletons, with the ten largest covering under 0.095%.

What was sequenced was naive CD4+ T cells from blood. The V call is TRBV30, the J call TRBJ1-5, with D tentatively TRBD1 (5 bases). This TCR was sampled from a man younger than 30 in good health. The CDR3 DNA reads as TGTGCCCTGGGTCTACAGACAGTCGGGAATCAGCCCCAGCATTTT. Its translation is CALGLQTVGNQPQHF.